The entry below gives a single TCR beta chain sequence along with its context. Its antigen is not identified. The data derive from a study of T cell responses to AZD1222 COVID-19 vaccine. Whole-study results and caveats: Spike-specific TCR breadth and depth went up after people got two AZD1222 doses. Baseline antibody screening turned up just a handful of seropositive AZD1222 recipients. White British ancestry dominated among donors, who included more females, and clonal diversity was possibly underestimated.

From germline, CDR1 is KGHSH and CDR2 LQKENI. Trimming removed 3 bases from V and 1 base from J; junction bases left unmatched: 6. CDR3 length: 16 amino acids. Sequenced by immunoSEQ multiplex PCR; TCRdb stores in-frame clones only, minus some. Among about 150,000 clones listed, 87% were seen once. This rearrangement joins TRBV18 to TRBJ2-5; 9 nucleotides align to TRBD2. This material consisted of peripheral blood, taken 28 days after the second AZD1222 dose. The TCR sequence derives from an adult who received the AZD1222 COVID-19 vaccine. CDR3 sequence (DNA): TGTGCCAGCTCACCGCGGCTAGCGGGGACCCAAGAGACCCAGTACTTC. This gives the protein CASSPRLAGTQETQYF.